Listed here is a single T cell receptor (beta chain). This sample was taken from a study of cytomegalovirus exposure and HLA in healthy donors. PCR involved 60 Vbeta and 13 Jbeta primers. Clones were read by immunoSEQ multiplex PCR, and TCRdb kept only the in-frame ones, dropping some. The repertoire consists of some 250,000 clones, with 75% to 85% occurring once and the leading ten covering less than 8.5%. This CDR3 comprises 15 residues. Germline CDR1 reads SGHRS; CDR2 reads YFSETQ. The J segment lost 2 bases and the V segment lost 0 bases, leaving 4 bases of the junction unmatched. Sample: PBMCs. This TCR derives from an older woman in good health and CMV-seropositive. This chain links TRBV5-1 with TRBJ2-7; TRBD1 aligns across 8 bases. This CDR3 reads CASSLVLQGAYEQYF. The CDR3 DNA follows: TGCGCCAGCAGCTTGGTGTTACAGGGGGCCTACGAGCAGTACTTC.